What follows is one TCR beta chain and its context. The antigen is unknown. TCRdb's table, derived via immunoSEQ multiplex PCR, lists solely in-frame clones and lacks some. This table holds about 2 million clones, about 95% found once. As defined, naive CD8 cells were CD45RO-negative and positively selected for CCR7, with terminally differentiated effector memory CD45RA+ cells excluded. This entry belongs to a study of shared clonotypes between healthy human individuals. General study results and limits: Non-shared clonotypes were found to have lower generation probabilities than the clonotypes that were shared by all four of the sorted-subset donors.

The CDR3 runs to 13 residues. Trimming took off 3 bases at V and 2 bases at J, with 7 bases between the two ends. The V gene's germline CDR1 is MGHRA and CDR2 YSYEKL. This TCR was sampled from a man between 18 and 29 years old in good health. The sample taken for sequencing was naive CD8+ T cells sorted from blood. The chain employs TRBV4-1 and TRBJ1-1; D gene uncertain. CDR3 bases: TGCGCCAGCAGCCACGGGCCCAACACTGAAGCTTTCTTT. Amino acids: CASSHGPNTEAFF.